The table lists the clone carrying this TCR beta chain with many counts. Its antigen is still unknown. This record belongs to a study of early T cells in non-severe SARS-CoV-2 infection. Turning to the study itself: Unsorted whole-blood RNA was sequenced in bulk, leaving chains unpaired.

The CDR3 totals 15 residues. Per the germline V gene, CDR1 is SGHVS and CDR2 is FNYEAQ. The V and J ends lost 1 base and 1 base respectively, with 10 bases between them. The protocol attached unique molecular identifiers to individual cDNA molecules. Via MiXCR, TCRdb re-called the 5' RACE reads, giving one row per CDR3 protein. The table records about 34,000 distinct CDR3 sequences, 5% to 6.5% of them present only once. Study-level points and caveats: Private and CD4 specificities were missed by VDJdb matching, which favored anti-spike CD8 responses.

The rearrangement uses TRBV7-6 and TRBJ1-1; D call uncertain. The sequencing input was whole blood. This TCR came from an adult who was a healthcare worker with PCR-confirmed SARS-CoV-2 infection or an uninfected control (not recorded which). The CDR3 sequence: CASSLDKVPNTEAFF. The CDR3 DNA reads TGTGCCAGCAGCTTAGATAAGGTACCGAACACTGAAGCTTTCTTT.